Given below is one TCR beta chain in context. The method was immunoSEQ multiplex PCR; TCRdb's version includes in-frame clones alone and lacks a portion of them. Altogether some 94,000 clones are present, more than 75% being singletons, with the ten largest covering 1.1%. These data are taken from a study of blood T cell repertoires in COVID-19. Across the study: The origin of the acute and convalescent COVID-19 samples was the United States, Italy and Spain.

This CDR3 has 15 residues. Germline-derived CDR1 and CDR2 are SGHVS and FQNEAQ. V was clipped by 5 bases and J by 7 bases, with 18 bases between them. The specimen was peripheral blood. This receptor was obtained from a human donor in a cohort sampled during active COVID-19. The chain combines TRBV7-8 with TRBJ2-1; D might be TRBD2 (5 bases). CDR3 sequence: CASSSAEGRFNEQFF. CDR3 in DNA: TGTGCCAGCAGCAGTGCCGAGGGCCGGTTTAATGAGCAGTTCTTC.